The T cell receptor beta chain under discussion was sequenced for a study of blood T cell repertoires in COVID-19 (dated by TCRdb to 2018 to 2021). Broadly, across the study: Samples from collaborators originated in the United States, Italy and Spain and spanned both the acute and convalescent phases of COVID-19. The prospective study material was composed of cDNA or gDNA derived from T cells, B-cell-depleted T cells, or PBMCs. Subjects who had been exposed to COVID-19, were actively infected with it, or had recovered from it provided the deeply sampled blood TCRbeta repertoires that made up the dataset. The repertoires were made available in a free public database intended to serve as a resource for research on the immune response to SARS-CoV-2. The samples were drawn from two sources: the first 160 participants of the ongoing ImmuneRACE study, and approximately 1,300 subjects contributed by 6 global collaborators. Sample metadata almost always included a de-identified subject ID, COVID-19 status, age in years and sex. Where available, HLA class I and class II types were taken from metadata supplied by the sample provider and were not determined by assay-based typing.

TCRbeta CDR3 regions were amplified from genomic DNA by means of the immunoSEQ Assay, a bias-controlled multiplex PCR. The authors' analysis ran thus. The number of nucleated cells in each sample was estimated from the amplification of reference gene primers within the assay. Sequence reads were collapsed and filtered to measure the absolute abundance of every unique TCRbeta CDR3 rearrangement. For each sample, productive Simpson clonality was calculated as the square root of Simpson's diversity index across productive rearrangements. TCRdb stores this immuneACCESS table with in-frame sequences only. Part of the clones is absent; in the studies checked, under half of the shortfall reflects unresolved V genes, and no reason is known for the rest. V and J calls and clone size follow that table, whereas D and trimming were derived from the DNA. A total of around 130,000 clones appear in this sample, roughly 80% of them only once. The ten largest clones take up 16% of the sample.

The full study reports these points: The quantity of clinical and demographic metadata differed by source and by participant and was supplied without curation.

The collaborating institutions used their own protocols to collect whole blood in K2EDTA tubes. For TCRbeta analysis, collaborators shipped samples as frozen whole blood, isolated PBMCs, or DNA extracted from either of those sample types. From V the trimming removes 6 bases and from J it removes 3 bases, while the gene matches leave 3 bases of the junction unaccounted for. The germline V gene encodes CDR1 MNHNY and CDR2 SVGAGI (reference sequence). Spanning cysteine to phenylalanine, the CDR3 consists of 14 amino acids. CDR3 DNA is the only sequence kept; it has 42 bases, read in frame from the first base. Comments on this clone: Its antigen target is currently unknown. It has no much larger one-base neighbor in the sample; base qualities were not kept.

The receptor was derived from a man aged 50 or older with acute or convalescent COVID-19. Sequencing used peripheral blood. Rearrangement joined TRBV6-6 to TRBJ2-3, and 10 junction bases match TRBD1. Read as DNA, the sequence is TGTGCCAGCAGCATGGACAGGGGGACAGATACGCAGTATTTT. This translates into CASSMDRGTDTQYF.